Described below is a single TCR beta chain sequence and its context. What it recognizes is unknown. Unmatched junction bases numbered 28, after V lost 4 bases and J lost 15 bases. This CDR3 is built from 19 residues. Germline V gene data show CDR1 as SGHRS and CDR2 as YFSETQ. Clones were read by immunoSEQ multiplex PCR, and TCRdb kept only the in-frame ones, dropping some. Of around 79,000 clones listed, 60% to 85% are singletons. This sample is drawn from a study of vaccination effects on CD4 cells after COVID-19. Broader study findings: Just 1 of 255 vaccine-induced clones in healthy recipients was cross-reactive. Clones that were induced by infection or by vaccine showed marked contraction late after vaccination.

Expansion of antigen-specific CD4+ T cells with viral peptide pools was carried out by the ViraFEST assay before sequencing. With approximately 9 days of culture completed, CD4+ T cells were isolated. Prior SARS-CoV-2 infection was absent in the vaccine recipients, as shown by negative nucleocapsid antibodies. A few million PBMC per well were cultured with around 9.6 IU/ml IL-2 and 8 to 10 ug/ml peptides. J is TRBJ1-6 and V is TRBV5-1, with TRBD1 matching over 7 bases. This material consisted of CD4+ T cells from PBMCs cultured with SARS-CoV-2 spike peptides, taken before COVID-19 vaccination. This TCR was recovered from a human donor who received a COVID-19 vaccine. The CDR3 coding sequence is TGCGCCAGCAGCAGCTCGAGGACAGGAGCTTTATCGGGACTTGGACTCCTCCACTTT. Its protein is CASSSSRTGALSGLGLLHF.